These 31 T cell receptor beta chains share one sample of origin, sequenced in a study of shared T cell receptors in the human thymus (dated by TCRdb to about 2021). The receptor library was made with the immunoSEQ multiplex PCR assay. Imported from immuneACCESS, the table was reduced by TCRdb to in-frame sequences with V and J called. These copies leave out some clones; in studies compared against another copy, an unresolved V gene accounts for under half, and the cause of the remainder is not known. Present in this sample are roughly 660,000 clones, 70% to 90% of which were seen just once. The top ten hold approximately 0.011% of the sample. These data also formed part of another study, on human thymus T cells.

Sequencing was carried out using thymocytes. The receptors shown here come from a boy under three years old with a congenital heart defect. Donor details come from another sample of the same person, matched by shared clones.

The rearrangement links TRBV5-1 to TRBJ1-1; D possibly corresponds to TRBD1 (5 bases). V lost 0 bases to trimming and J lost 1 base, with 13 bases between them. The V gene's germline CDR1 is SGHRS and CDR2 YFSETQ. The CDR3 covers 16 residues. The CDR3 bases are TGCGCCAGCAGCTTGGGGGGGAGTAGCGGGAACACTGAAGCTTTCTTT. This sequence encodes CASSLGGSSGNTEAFF. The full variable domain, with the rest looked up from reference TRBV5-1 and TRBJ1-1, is KAGVTQTPRYLIKTRGQQVTLSCSPISGHRSVSWYQQTPGQGLQFLFEYFSETQRNKGNFPGRFSGRQFSNSRSEMNVSTLELGDSALYLCASSLGGSSGNTEAFFGQGTRLTVV.

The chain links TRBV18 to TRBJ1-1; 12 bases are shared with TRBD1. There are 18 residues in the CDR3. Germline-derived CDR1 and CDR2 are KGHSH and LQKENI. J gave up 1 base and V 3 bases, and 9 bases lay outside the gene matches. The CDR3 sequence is CASSPRSRDRGRNTEAFF. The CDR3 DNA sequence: TGTGCCAGCTCACCGAGAAGCCGGGACAGGGGGCGGAACACTGAAGCTTTCTTT.

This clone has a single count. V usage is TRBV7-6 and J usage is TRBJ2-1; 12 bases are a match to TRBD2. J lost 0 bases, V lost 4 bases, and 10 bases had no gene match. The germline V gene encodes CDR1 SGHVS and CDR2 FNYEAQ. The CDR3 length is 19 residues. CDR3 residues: CASSCRGTSGPDSYNEQFF. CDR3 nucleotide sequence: TGTGCCAGCAGCTGTAGAGGGACTAGCGGGCCCGACTCCTACAATGAGCAGTTCTTC. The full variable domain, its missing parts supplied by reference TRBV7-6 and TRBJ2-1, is GAGVSQSPRYKVTKRGQDVALRCDPISGHVSLYWYRQALGQGPEFLTYFNYEAQQDKSGLPNDRFSAERPEGSISTLTIQRTEQRDSAMYRCASSCRGTSGPDSYNEQFFGPGTRLTVL.

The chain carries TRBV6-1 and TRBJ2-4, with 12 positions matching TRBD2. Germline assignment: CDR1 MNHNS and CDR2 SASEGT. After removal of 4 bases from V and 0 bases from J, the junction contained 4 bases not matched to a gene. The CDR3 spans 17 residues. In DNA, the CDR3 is TGTGCCAGCAGTGGGACTAGCGGGGAATTAGCCAAAAACATTCAGTACTTC. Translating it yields CASSGTSGELAKNIQYF.

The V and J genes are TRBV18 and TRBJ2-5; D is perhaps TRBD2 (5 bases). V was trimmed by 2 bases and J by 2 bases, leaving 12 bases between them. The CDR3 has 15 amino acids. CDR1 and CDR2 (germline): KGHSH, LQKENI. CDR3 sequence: CASSPDRERQETQYF. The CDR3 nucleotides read TGTGCCAGCTCACCAGACCGGGAACGGCAAGAGACCCAGTACTTC.

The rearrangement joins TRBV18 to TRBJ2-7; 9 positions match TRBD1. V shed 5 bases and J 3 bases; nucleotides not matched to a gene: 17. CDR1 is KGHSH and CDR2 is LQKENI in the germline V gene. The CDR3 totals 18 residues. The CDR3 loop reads CASSSTGGAKMPYYEQYF. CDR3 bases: TGTGCCAGCTCATCCACAGGGGGCGCGAAAATGCCCTACTACGAGCAGTACTTC.

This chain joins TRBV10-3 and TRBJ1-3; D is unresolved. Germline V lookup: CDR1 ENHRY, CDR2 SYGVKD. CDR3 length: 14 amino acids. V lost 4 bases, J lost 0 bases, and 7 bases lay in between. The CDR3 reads CAISVGSSGNTIYF. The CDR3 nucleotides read TGTGCCATCAGTGTGGGCAGCTCTGGAAACACCATATATTTT.

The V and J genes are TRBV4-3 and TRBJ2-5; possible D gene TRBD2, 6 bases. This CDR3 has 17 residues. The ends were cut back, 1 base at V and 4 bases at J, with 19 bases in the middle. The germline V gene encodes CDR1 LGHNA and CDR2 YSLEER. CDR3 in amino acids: CASSQAGAGRRSETQYF. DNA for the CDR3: TGCGCCAGCAGCCAAGCGGGCGCGGGGAGGAGGTCAGAGACCCAGTACTTC.

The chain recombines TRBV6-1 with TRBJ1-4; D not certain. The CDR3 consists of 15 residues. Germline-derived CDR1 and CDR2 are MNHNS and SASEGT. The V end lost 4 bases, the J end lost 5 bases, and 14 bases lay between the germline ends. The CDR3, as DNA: TGTGCCAGCAGTGGTCAGGTCAGGTGGAATGAAAAACTGTTTTTT. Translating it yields CASSGQVRWNEKLFF.

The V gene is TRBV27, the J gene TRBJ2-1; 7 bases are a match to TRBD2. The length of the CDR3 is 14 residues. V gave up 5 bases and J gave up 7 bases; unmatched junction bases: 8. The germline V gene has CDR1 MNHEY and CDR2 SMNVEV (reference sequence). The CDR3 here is CASSGTGGINEQFF. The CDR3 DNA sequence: TGTGCCAGCAGTGGAACGGGGGGAATAAATGAGCAGTTCTTC.

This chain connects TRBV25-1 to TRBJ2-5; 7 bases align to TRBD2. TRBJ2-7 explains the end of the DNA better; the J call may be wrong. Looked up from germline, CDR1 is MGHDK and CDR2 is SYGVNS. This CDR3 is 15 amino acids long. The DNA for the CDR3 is TGTGCCAGCAGTCTTGGGGGGGAGGGTACCTACGAGCAGTACTTC. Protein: CASSLGGEGTYEQYF.

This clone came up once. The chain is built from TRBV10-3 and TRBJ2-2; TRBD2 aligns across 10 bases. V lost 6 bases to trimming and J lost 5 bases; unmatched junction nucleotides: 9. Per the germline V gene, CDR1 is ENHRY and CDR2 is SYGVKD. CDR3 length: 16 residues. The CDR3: CAISKLAGMGTGELFF. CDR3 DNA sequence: TGTGCCATCAGCAAACTAGCGGGAATGGGTACCGGGGAGCTGTTTTTT.

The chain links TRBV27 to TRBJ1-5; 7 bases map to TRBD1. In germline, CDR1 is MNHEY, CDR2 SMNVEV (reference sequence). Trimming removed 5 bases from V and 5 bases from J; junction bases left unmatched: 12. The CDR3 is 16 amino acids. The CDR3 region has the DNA TGTGCCAGCAGTCCCTCACAGGGGCCCCACGATCAGCCCCAGCATTTT. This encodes CASSPSQGPHDQPQHF.

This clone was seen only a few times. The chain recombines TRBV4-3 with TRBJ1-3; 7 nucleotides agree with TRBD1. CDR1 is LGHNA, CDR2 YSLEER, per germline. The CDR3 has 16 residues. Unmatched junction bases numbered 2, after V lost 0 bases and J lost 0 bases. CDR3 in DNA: TGCGCCAGCAGCCAAGAACAGGGGAGCTCTGGAAACACCATATATTTT. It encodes CASSQEQGSSGNTIYF.

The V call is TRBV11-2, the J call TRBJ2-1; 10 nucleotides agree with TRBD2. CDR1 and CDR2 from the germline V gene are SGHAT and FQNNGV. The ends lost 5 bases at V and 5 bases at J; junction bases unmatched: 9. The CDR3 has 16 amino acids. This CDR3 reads CASSPVGTSDHNEQFF. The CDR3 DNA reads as TGTGCCAGCAGCCCCGTCGGGACTAGCGACCACAATGAGCAGTTCTTC. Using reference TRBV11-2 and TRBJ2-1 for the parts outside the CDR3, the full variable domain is EAGVAQSPRYKIIEKRQSVAFWCNPISGHATLYWYQQILGQGPKLLIQFQNNGVVDDSQLPKDRFSAERLKGVDSTLKIQPAKLEDSAVYLCASSPVGTSDHNEQFFGPGTRLTVL.

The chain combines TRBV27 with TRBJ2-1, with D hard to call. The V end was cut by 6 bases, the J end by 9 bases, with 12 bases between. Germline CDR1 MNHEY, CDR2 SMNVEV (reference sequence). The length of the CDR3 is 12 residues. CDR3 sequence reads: CASSTKVAEQFF. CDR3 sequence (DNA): TGTGCCAGCAGCACAAAGGTAGCTGAGCAGTTCTTC.

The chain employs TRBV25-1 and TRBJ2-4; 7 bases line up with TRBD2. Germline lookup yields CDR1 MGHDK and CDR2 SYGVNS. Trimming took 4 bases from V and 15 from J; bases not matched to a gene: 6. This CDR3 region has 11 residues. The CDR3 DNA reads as TGTGCCAGCAGTGCGGCGGGAGTTCGGTACTTC. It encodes CASSAAGVRYF. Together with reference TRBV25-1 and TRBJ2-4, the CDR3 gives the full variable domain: EADIYQTPRYLVIGTGKKITLECSQTMGHDKMYWYQQDPGMELHLIHYSYGVNSTEKGDLSSESTVSRIRTEHFPLTLESARPSHTSQYLCASSAAGVRYFGAGTRLSVL.

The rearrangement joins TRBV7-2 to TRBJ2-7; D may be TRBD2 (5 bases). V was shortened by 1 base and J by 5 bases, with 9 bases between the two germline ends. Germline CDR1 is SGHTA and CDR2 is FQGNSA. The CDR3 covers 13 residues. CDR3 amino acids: CASSLVGENEQYF. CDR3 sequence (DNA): TGTGCCAGCAGCTTAGTTGGGGAGAACGAGCAGTACTTC.

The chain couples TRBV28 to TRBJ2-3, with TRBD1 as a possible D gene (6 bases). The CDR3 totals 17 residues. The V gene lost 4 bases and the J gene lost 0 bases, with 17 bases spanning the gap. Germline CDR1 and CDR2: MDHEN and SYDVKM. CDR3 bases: TGTGCCAGCAGTTCCCAACAGGGCCGAACTAGCACAGATACGCAGTATTTT. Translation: CASSSQQGRTSTDTQYF.

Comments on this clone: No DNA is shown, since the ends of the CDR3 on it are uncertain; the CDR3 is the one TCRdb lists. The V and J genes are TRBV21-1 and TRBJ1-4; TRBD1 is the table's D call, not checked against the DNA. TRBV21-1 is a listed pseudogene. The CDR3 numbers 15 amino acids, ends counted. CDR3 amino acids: CASSNFGQGAVKLFF.

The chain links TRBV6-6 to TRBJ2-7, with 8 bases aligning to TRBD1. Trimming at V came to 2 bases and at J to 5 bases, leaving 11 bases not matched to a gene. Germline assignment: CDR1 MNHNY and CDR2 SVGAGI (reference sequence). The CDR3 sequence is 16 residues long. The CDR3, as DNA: TGTGCCAGCAGTTACGAACAGGGGGGCCGGGGCCACGAGCAGTACTTC. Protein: CASSYEQGGRGHEQYF.

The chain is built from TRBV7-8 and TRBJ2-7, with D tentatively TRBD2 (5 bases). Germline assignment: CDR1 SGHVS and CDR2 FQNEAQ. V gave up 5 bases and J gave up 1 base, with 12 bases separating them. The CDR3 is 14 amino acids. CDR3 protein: CASSVAGLSYEQYF. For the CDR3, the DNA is TGTGCCAGCAGCGTGGCGGGCTTATCCTACGAGCAGTACTTC.

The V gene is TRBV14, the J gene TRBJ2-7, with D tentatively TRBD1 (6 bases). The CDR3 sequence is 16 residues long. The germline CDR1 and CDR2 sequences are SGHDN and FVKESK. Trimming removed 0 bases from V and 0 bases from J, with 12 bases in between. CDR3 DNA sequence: TGTGCCAGCAGCCAAGAGACCCGGGACACCTCCTACGAGCAGTACTTC. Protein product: CASSQETRDTSYEQYF. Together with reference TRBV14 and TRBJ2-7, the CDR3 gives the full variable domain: EAGVTQFPSHSVIEKGQTVTLRCDPISGHDNLYWYRRVMGKEIKFLLHFVKESKQDESGMPNNRFLAERTGGTYSTLKVQPAELEDSGVYFCASSQETRDTSYEQYFGPGTRLTVT.

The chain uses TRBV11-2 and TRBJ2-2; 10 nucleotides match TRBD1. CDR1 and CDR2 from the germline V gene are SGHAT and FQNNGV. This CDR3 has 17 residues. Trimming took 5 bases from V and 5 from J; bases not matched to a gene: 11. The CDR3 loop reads CASSPGTGAPRTGELFF. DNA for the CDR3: TGTGCCAGCAGCCCCGGGACAGGGGCCCCTAGGACCGGGGAGCTGTTTTTT.

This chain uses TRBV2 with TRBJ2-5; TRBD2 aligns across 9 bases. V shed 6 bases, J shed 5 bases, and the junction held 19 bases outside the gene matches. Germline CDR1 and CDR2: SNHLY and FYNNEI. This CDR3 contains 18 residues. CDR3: CASRGLAGEKRIRETQYF. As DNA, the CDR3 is TGTGCCAGCAGGGGGTTAGCGGGGGAAAAAAGAATTCGGGAGACCCAGTACTTC. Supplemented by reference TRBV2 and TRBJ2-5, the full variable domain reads EPEVTQTPSHQVTQMGQEVILRCVPISNHLYFYWYRQILGQKVEFLVSFYNNEISEKSEIFDDQFSVERPDGSNFTLKIRSTKLEDSAMYFCASRGLAGEKRIRETQYFGPGTRLLVL.

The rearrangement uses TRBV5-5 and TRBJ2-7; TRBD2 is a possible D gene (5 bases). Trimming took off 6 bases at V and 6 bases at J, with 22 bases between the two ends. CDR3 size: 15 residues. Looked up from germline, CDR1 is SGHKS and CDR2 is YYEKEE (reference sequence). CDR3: CASTLGAGGRGEQYF. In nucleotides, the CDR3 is TGTGCCAGCACCCTCGGAGCCGGAGGTCGTGGCGAGCAGTACTTC.

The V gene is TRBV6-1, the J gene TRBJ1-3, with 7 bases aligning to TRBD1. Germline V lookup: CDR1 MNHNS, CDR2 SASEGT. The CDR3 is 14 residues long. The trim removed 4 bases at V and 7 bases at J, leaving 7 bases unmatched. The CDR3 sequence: CASSGDSLRNTIYF. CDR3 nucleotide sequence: TGTGCCAGCAGTGGGGACAGCCTTCGGAACACCATATATTTT.

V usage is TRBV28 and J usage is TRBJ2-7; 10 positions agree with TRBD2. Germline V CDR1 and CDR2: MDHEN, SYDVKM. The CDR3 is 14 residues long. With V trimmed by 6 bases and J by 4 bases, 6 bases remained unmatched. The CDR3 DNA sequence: TGTGCCAGCAGCTCTAGCGGGAGTGCGTACGAGCAGTACTTC. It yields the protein CASSSSGSAYEQYF. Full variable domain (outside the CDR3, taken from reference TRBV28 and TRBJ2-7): DVKVTQSSRYLVKRTGEKVFLECVQDMDHENMFWYRQDPGLGLRLIYFSYDVKMKEKGDIPEGYSVSREKKERFSLILESASTNQTSMYLCASSSSGSAYEQYFGPGTRLTVT.

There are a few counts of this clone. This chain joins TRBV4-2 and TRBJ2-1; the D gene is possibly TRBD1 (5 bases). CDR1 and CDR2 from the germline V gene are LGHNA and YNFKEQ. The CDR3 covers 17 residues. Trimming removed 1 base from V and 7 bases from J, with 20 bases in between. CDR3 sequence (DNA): TGTGCCAGCAGCCAAGGTACAGGAACGACAAAAGGGAATGAGCAGTTCTTC. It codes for CASSQGTGTTKGNEQFF.

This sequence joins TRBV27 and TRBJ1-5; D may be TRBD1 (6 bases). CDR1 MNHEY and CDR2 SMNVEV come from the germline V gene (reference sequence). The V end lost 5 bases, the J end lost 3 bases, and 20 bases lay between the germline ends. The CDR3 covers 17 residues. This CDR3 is CASSPHARGSLNQPQHF. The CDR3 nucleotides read TGTGCCAGCAGTCCACATGCCAGGGGAAGCCTCAATCAGCCCCAGCATTTT.

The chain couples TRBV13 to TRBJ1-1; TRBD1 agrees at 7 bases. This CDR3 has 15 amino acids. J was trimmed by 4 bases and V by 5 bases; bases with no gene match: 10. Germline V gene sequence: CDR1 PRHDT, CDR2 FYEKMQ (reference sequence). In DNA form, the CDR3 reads TGTGCCAGCAGCCCTCGACAGGGTGGAGGCACTGAAGCTTTCTTT. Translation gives CASSPRQGGGTEAFF.